The entry below gives a single T cell receptor (beta chain) sequence along with its context. Its antigen remains unidentified. The V segment lost 6 bases and the J segment 5 bases; nucleotides outside the gene matches: 7. This CDR3 has 15 residues. Per germline, CDR1 WNHNN and CDR2 SYGVQD (reference sequence). It was after approximately 11 days of culture that CD4+ T cells were isolated. Infection with SARS-CoV-2 occurred in the person between March and December 2020, and PCR confirmed it. At days 3 and 7, half of the medium was exchanged for IL-2 medium. The sample belongs to a study of vaccination effects on CD4 cells after COVID-19. Across the study: The study sampled a couple of convalescent patients 16 days and one week before vaccination.

Libraries were prepared by immunoSEQ multiplex PCR; TCRdb keeps only in-frame clonotypes and omits some of them. The sample contains about 46,000 clones, around 74% of which appear only once. Whole-study findings and limits: In convalescent patients, vaccine-induced clones largely differed from infection-induced clones.

The clonotype comes from a human donor who had a prior SARS-CoV-2 infection. V is TRBV10-1 and J is TRBJ2-2; 9 nucleotides agree with TRBD1. The input for sequencing was CD4+ T cells from PBMCs cultured without peptide, taken before COVID-19 vaccination. The CDR3 sequence: CASRGDRVITGELFF. The CDR3 nucleotides read TGCGCCAGCAGGGGGGACAGGGTTATTACCGGGGAGCTGTTTTTT.